One and the same sample provided the 31 T cell receptor beta chains below, sequenced in a study of control samples from healthy donors and cancer patients (dated by TCRdb to about 2020). Receptor libraries were prepared by the immunoSEQ multiplex PCR assay. TCRdb provides this immuneACCESS table in a form limited to in-frame rearrangements. Some clones are lacking; in checked studies, under half of them reflect an unresolved V gene, and why the rest are absent is not known. The sample records around 200,000 clones, around 93% of which are singletons. In total, the top ten clones hold almost 1.5% of the sample. Sequencing input: blood. The receptors here all came from a man aged 18 to 29 in good health.

This chain joins TRBV7-9 and TRBJ2-1; 10 positions agree with TRBD2. CDR3 size: 15 residues. Trimming at V came to 7 bases and at J to 7 bases, leaving 10 bases not matched to a gene. CDR1 and CDR2 from the germline V gene are SEHNR and FQNEAQ (reference sequence). The CDR3: CASTLGASGGNEQFF. CDR3 bases: TGTGCCAGCACCCTCGGGGCTAGCGGGGGAAATGAGCAGTTCTTC.

The chain employs TRBV5-6 and TRBJ1-5; the match to TRBD1 covers 7 bases. This CDR3 is 17 amino acids long. V lost 4 bases and J lost 2; bases outside the gene matches: 12. The V gene's germline CDR1 is SGHDT and CDR2 YYEEEE. CDR3 DNA: TGTGCCAGCAGCCATGGCTGGGACAGAAGAGGCAATCAGCCCCAGCATTTT. As protein: CASSHGWDRRGNQPQHF.

The genes are TRBV11-3 and TRBJ2-1; 10 positions agree with TRBD2. Unmatched junction bases numbered 7, after V lost 1 base and J lost 7 bases. Germline CDR1 SGHNT, CDR2 YENEEA. This CDR3 has 16 residues. In DNA, the CDR3 is TGTGCCAGCAGCTTAGGTGGCCTAGCGGGGGAGAATGAGCAGTTCTTC. Residues: CASSLGGLAGENEQFF.

This rearrangement joins TRBV5-1 to TRBJ2-3, with TRBD2 matching over 7 bases. J was trimmed by 0 bases and V by 4 bases; bases with no gene match: 2. CDR1 SGHRS and CDR2 YFSETQ come from the germline V gene. The CDR3 consists of 14 residues. DNA for the CDR3: TGCGCCAGCAGCAGGGACTACAGCACAGATACGCAGTATTTT. Amino acids: CASSRDYSTDTQYF.

This clone has just one count. This sequence joins TRBV19 and TRBJ2-3, with 10 positions matching TRBD2. V gave up 2 bases and J gave up 5 bases; unmatched junction bases: 7. From germline, CDR1 is LNHDA and CDR2 SQIVND (reference sequence). The CDR3 has 16 residues. For the CDR3, the DNA is TGTGCCAGTAGTATATCCAGCGGGGGGGCCGGAGATACGCAGTATTTT. Translating it yields CASSISSGGAGDTQYF.

The rearrangement links TRBV6-5 to TRBJ2-7; maybe TRBD2 (7 bases). The CDR3 spans 15 residues. The V gene's germline CDR1 is MNHEY and CDR2 SVGAGI. The ends were cut back, 8 bases at V and 6 bases at J, with 23 bases in the middle. The CDR3 DNA is TGTGCCAGCTCCCCCAGGGGAGGGGAGTATGGCGAGCAGTACTTC. This sequence encodes CASSPRGGEYGEQYF.

V is TRBV29-1 and J is TRBJ2-2; maybe TRBD1 (5 bases). Germline V lookup: CDR1 SQVTM, CDR2 ANQGSEA. The CDR3 length is 14 residues. V lost 7 bases and J lost 1, with 13 bases in between. The CDR3 nucleotides are TGCAGCGCCATGGCAGGGTTGAACACCGGGGAGCTGTTTTTT. The encoded protein is CSAMAGLNTGELFF.

This chain connects TRBV6-5 to TRBJ2-6; no clear D. V was trimmed by 2 bases and J by 4 bases, leaving 3 bases between them. CDR1 MNHEY and CDR2 SVGAGI come from the germline V gene. This CDR3 has 13 amino acids. The DNA of the CDR3 is TGTGCCAGCAGTTACCAGGGGGCCAACGTCCTGACTTTC. Translated: CASSYQGANVLTF.

This clone was seen a handful of times. The gene calls are TRBV19 and TRBJ1-2, with 8 bases aligning to TRBD1. The V gene end was trimmed by 4 bases and the J gene end by 4 bases; junction bases not matched to a gene: 8. CDR3 length equals 15 residues. The germline V gene encodes CDR1 LNHDA and CDR2 SQIVND (reference sequence). CDR3 bases: TGTGCCAGTAGTAGGTACCGACAGGGGAGCTATGGCTACACCTTC. It specifies CASSRYRQGSYGYTF.

V is TRBV4-1 and J is TRBJ2-3; D possibly uses TRBD1 or TRBD2 (6 bases each). The V gene lost 4 bases and the J gene lost 0 bases, with 11 bases spanning the gap. The length of the CDR3 is 15 residues. Germline assignment: CDR1 MGHRA and CDR2 YSYEKL. CDR3 residues: CASSRTGRSTDTQYF. CDR3 coding DNA: TGCGCCAGCAGCCGAACAGGGAGGAGCACAGATACGCAGTATTTT.

V is TRBV10-3 and J is TRBJ2-3; tentatively, D is TRBD1 (6 bases). The V end lost 10 bases, the J end lost 3 bases, and 11 bases lay between the germline ends. The CDR3 contains 12 residues. CDR1 is ENHRY and CDR2 is SYGVKD in the germline V gene. The CDR3 nucleotides are TGTGCCACACGGACAGCGACAGATACGCAGTATTTT. Its translation: CATRTATDTQYF.

Worth noting for this clone: The sample contains more than one DNA sequence encoding this CDR3. This chain links TRBV5-1 with TRBJ2-3; a possible D gene is TRBD1 (5 bases). Trimming took 2 bases from V and 0 from J, leaving 7 bases between them. The germline gives CDR1 SGHRS, CDR2 YFSETQ. The CDR3 covers 14 residues. CDR3 DNA sequence: TGCGCCAGCAGCTTAGCAGGGAGCACAGATACGCAGTATTTT. Translation gives CASSLAGSTDTQYF.

This clone appeared once. The same CDR3 can be traced to other DNA sequences in this sample. The chain employs TRBV4-1 and TRBJ2-6; D is undetermined. Germline-derived CDR1 and CDR2 are MGHRA and YSYEKL. The CDR3 extends over 15 amino acids. Deletions cut 0 bases from V and 2 bases from J, with 5 bases between. The CDR3 DNA sequence: TGCGCCAGCAGCCAAGAAGGGCCTGGGGCCAACGTCCTGACTTTC. Translated, it gives CASSQEGPGANVLTF.

CDR3 DNA: TGTGCCACAAGGGAGGGAAATTCACCCCTCCACTTT. This sequence encodes CATREGNSPLHF. The rearrangement joins TRBV10-3 to TRBJ1-6, with D unresolved. Germline V gene sequence: CDR1 ENHRY, CDR2 SYGVKD. Trimming shortened V by 10 bases and J by 7 bases, and 11 bases separated the two germline ends. This CDR3 spans 12 amino acids.

V and J are TRBV25-1 and TRBJ1-2, with D hard to call. The V and J ends lost 1 base and 4 bases respectively, with 16 bases between them. CDR3 length: 16 amino acids. The germline CDR1 and CDR2 sequences are MGHDK and SYGVNS. The CDR3 spells CASSEFGERAFYGYTF. In DNA, the CDR3 is TGTGCCAGCAGTGAATTCGGGGAGCGGGCGTTCTATGGCTACACCTTC.

The chain links TRBV3-1 (or the pseudogene TRBV3-2) to TRBJ2-6; D remains ambiguous. V was cut by 0 bases and J by 4 bases, with 13 bases left in between. CDR3 length: 17 residues. Germline V gene data show CDR1 as LGHDT and CDR2 as YNNKEL (reference sequence). The CDR3 protein is CASSQEGLGYGANVLTF. The CDR3 coding sequence is TGTGCCAGCAGCCAAGAAGGCCTTGGGTACGGGGCCAACGTCCTGACTTTC.

This clone has a single count. V and J are TRBV7-2 and TRBJ2-1; a possible D gene is TRBD2 (5 bases). V gave up 4 bases and J gave up 3 bases, with 13 bases separating them. Germline CDR1 and CDR2: SGHTA and FQGNSA. The CDR3 length is 15 residues. The CDR3 protein is CASSSAARGYNEQFF. The CDR3, as DNA: TGTGCCAGCAGCTCCGCGGCCCGGGGCTACAATGAGCAGTTCTTC.

This chain connects TRBV7-3 to TRBJ1-1; 8 nucleotides agree with TRBD1. The germline gives CDR1 SGHTA, CDR2 FQGTGA. The CDR3 runs 13 residues. V dropped 2 bases and J dropped 8; count of bases not matched to a gene: 4. The CDR3 coding sequence is TGTGCCAGCAGCTTAGTCTCAGGGGGCGAAGCTTTCTTT. As protein: CASSLVSGGEAFF.

V and J are TRBV19 and TRBJ1-3; D not resolved. CDR3 size: 14 residues. V lost 8 bases to trimming and J lost 4 bases, with 15 bases between them. Germline V gene data show CDR1 as LNHDA and CDR2 as SQIVND (reference sequence). CDR3 loop: CASQAFGSGNTIYF. As DNA, the CDR3 is TGTGCCAGTCAGGCTTTTGGCTCCGGAAACACCATATATTTT. Full variable domain (remainder filled in from reference TRBV19 and TRBJ1-3): DGGITQSPKYLFRKEGQNVTLSCEQNLNHDAMYWYRQDPGQGLRLIYYSQIVNDFQKGDIAEGYSVSREKKESFPLTVTSAQKNPTAFYLCASQAFGSGNTIYFGEGSWLTVV.

The chain couples TRBV18 to TRBJ2-3; 10 nucleotides match TRBD1. Germline CDR1 and CDR2: KGHSH and LQKENI. The CDR3 consists of 16 residues. The ends lost 0 bases at V and 7 bases at J; junction bases unmatched: 7. The CDR3 coding sequence is TGTGCCAGCTCACCACCGGGGACAGGGGCCCCTAATACGCAGTATTTT. The encoded protein is CASSPPGTGAPNTQYF.

This sequence joins TRBV28 and TRBJ2-7; TRBD2 is a possible D gene (5 bases). The CDR3 runs to 13 residues. The germline V gene has CDR1 MDHEN and CDR2 SYDVKM. V lost 6 bases and J lost 2, with 11 bases in between. This chain's CDR3 is CASRAGLPYEQYF. As DNA, the CDR3 is TGTGCCAGCAGGGCGGGCCTCCCCTACGAGCAGTACTTC.

The J gene is TRBJ2-2, the V gene TRBV29-1; 7 positions match TRBD2. The CDR3 extends over 14 amino acids. Germline assignment: CDR1 SQVTM and CDR2 ANQGSEA. V shed 5 bases, J shed 1 base, and the junction held 4 bases outside the gene matches. CDR3 in amino acids: CSVSGTKNTGELFF. In nucleotides, the CDR3 is TGCAGCGTTTCCGGGACTAAGAACACCGGGGAGCTGTTTTTT.

This chain connects TRBV12-3 or TRBV12-4 to TRBJ1-5; D is undetermined. This CDR3 has 12 amino acids. The V gene lost 3 bases and the J gene lost 6 bases, with 6 bases spanning the gap. The CDR3 nucleotides read TGTGCCAGCAGTTTGCGAAGTCAGCCCCAGCATTTT. Protein sequence: CASSLRSQPQHF.

The rearrangement joins TRBV5-1 to TRBJ2-6, with D uncertain. The CDR3 is 16 residues long. V was pared by 0 bases and J by 0 bases, with 7 bases between. CDR1 is SGHRS, CDR2 YFSETQ, per germline. In DNA form, the CDR3 reads TGCGCCAGCAGCTTGGGCCCCCTCTCTGGGGCCAACGTCCTGACTTTC. It translates to CASSLGPLSGANVLTF.

The rearrangement uses TRBV4-1 and TRBJ2-7, with D perhaps TRBD1 (6 bases). This CDR3 has 15 residues. Germline V gives CDR1 MGHRA, CDR2 YSYEKL. V lost 0 bases and J lost 5, with 14 bases in between. The CDR3, as DNA: TGCGCCAGCAGCCAAGATAGTAAACAGGGCCACGAGCAGTACTTC. Translation gives CASSQDSKQGHEQYF.

The J gene is TRBJ1-2, the V gene TRBV5-6, with 7 bases fitting TRBD1. The CDR3 runs to 14 residues. V gave up 7 bases and J gave up 5 bases; unmatched junction bases: 11. The V gene's germline CDR1 is SGHDT and CDR2 YYEEEE. The DNA for the CDR3 is TGTGCCAGCGGGGACGGGACAGTCCTATATGGCTACACCTTC. It specifies CASGDGTVLYGYTF.

This clone is a singleton in its sample. V and J are TRBV4-1 and TRBJ2-3; possibly TRBD1 for D (6 bases). CDR1 and CDR2 (germline): MGHRA, YSYEKL. V shed 0 bases and J shed 1 base, with 14 bases lying between them. This CDR3 spans 17 amino acids. The CDR3 bases are TGCGCCAGCAGCCAAGATCCCGGACAGATCCGCACAGATACGCAGTATTTT. It specifies CASSQDPGQIRTDTQYF.

The J gene is TRBJ1-1, the V gene TRBV5-1; 7 bases align to TRBD1. J gave up 1 base and V 4 bases, and 10 bases lay outside the gene matches. Germline-derived CDR1 and CDR2 are SGHRS and YFSETQ. The CDR3 sequence is 16 residues long. CDR3 sequence: CASSALQGLGNTEAFF. The CDR3 DNA reads TGCGCCAGCAGCGCTTTACAGGGGTTGGGGAACACTGAAGCTTTCTTT.

V usage is TRBV18 and J usage is TRBJ2-1; TRBD1 agrees at 8 bases. The CDR3 spans 15 residues. CDR1 is KGHSH, CDR2 LQKENI, per germline. The V and J ends lost 0 bases and 10 bases, in that order; junction bases with no gene match: 8. The CDR3 is CASSPPRQGAYEQFF. The CDR3 DNA sequence: TGTGCCAGCTCACCACCTCGGCAGGGGGCATACGAGCAGTTCTTC. The whole variable domain, filled in from reference TRBV18 and TRBJ2-1, reads NAGVMQNPRHLVRRRGQEARLRCSPMKGHSHVYWYRQLPEEGLKFMVYLQKENIIDESGMPKERFSAEFPKEGPSILRIQQVVRGDSAAYFCASSPPRQGAYEQFFGPGTRLTVL.

The chain is built from TRBV15 and TRBJ2-1; 10 bases agree with TRBD1. The length of the CDR3 is 14 residues. Germline V gene data show CDR1 as LNHNV and CDR2 as YYDKDF (reference sequence). Unmatched junction bases numbered 0, after V lost 1 base and J lost 6 bases. In DNA form, the CDR3 reads TGTGCCACCAGCAGAGGGGACAGGGGCAATGAGCAGTTCTTC. Its translation is CATSRGDRGNEQFF.

The genes are TRBV18 and TRBJ2-2; either TRBD1 or TRBD2 may fit D (6 bases each). The CDR3 is 17 residues long. Germline values: CDR1 KGHSH, CDR2 LQKENI. V lost 3 bases to trimming and J lost 3 bases, with 17 bases between them. CDR3 in DNA: TGTGCCAGCTCACCGCTGAGATCGGGGGCCGACACCGGGGAGCTGTTTTTT. This translates into CASSPLRSGADTGELFF.